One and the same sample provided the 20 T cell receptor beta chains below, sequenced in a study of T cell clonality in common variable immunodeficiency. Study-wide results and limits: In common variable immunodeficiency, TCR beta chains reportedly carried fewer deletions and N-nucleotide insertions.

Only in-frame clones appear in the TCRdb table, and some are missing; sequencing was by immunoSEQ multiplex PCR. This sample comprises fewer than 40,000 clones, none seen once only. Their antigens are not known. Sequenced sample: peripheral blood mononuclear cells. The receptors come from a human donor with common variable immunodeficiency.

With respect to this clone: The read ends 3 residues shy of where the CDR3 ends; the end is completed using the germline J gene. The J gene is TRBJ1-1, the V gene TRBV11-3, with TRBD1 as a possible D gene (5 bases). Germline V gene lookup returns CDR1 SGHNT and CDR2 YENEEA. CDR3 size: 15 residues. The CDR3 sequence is CASSQSSAAGMRAFF. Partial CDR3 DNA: TGTGCCAGCAGCCAAAGTTCCGCGGCAGGGATGCGA.

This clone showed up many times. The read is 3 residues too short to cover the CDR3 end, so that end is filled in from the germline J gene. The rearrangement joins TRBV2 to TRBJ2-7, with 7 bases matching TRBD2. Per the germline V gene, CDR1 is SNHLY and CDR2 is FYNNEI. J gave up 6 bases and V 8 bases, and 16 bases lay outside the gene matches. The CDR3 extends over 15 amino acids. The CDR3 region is CASSSSRAGEGEQYF. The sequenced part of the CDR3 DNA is TGTGCCAGCTCATCGTCAAGGGCGGGAGAAGGCGAG.

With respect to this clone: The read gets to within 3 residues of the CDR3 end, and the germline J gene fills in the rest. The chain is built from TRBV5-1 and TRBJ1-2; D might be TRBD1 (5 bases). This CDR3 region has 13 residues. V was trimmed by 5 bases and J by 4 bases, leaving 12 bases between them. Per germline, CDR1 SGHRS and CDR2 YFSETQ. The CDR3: CASSPDSSYGYTF. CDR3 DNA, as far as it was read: TGCGCCAGCAGTCCAGACAGCTCCTATGGC.

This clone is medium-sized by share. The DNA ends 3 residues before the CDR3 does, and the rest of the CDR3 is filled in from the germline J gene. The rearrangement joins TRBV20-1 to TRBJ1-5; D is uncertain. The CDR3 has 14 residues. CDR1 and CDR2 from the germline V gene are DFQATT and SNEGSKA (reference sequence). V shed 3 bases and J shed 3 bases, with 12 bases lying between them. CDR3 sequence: CSASSERYNQPQHF. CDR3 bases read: TGCAGTGCTAGCTCTGAGAGGTACAATCAGCCC.

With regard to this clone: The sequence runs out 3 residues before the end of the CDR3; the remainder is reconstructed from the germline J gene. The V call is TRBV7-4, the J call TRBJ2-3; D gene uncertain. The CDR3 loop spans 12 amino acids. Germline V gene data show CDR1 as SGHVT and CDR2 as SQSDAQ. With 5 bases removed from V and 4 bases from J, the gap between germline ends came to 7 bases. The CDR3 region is CASSVIADTQYF. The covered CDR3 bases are TGTGCCAGCAGCGTTATAGCAGATACG.

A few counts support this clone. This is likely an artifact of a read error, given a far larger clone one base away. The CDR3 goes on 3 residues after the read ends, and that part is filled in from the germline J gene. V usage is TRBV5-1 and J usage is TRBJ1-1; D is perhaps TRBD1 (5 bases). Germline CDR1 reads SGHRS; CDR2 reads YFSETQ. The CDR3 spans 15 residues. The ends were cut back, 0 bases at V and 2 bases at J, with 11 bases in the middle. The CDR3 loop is CASSLEPGRNTEAFF. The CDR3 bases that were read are TGCGCCAGCAGCTTGGAGCCAGGGCGTAACACTGAA.

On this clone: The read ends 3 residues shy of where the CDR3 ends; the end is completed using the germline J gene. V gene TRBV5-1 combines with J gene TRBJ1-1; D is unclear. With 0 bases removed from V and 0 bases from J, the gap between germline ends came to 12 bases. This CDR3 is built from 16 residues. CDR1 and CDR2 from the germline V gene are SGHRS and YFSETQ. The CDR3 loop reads CASSLALSYMNTEAFF. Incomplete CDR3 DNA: TGCGCCAGCAGCTTGGCTTTAAGTTACATGAACACTGAA.

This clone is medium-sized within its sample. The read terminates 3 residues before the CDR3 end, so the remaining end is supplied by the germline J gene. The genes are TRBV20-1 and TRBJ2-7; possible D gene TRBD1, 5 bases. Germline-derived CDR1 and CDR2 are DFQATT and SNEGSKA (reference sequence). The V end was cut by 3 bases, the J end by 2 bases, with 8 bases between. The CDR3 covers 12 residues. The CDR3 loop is CSASKGTYEQYF. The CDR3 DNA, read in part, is TGCAGTGCTAGTAAGGGGACCTACGAG.

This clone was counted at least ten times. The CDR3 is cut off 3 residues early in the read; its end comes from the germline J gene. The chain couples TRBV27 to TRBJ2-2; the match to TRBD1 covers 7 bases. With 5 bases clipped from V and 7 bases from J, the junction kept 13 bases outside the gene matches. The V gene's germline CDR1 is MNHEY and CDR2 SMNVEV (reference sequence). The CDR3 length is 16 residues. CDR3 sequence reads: CASSLPGQVRDGELFF. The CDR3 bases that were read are TGTGCCAGCAGTCTACCTGGACAGGTAAGGGACGGGGAG.

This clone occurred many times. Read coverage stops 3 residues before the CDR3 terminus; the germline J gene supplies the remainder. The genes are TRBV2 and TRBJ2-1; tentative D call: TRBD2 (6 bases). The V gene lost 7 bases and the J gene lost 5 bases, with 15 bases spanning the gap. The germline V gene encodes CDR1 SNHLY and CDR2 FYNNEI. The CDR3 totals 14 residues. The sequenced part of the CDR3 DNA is TGTGCCAGCATGTCCAGCGGGCTTAACAATGAG. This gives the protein CASMSSGLNNE. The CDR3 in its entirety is CASMSSGLNNEQFF.

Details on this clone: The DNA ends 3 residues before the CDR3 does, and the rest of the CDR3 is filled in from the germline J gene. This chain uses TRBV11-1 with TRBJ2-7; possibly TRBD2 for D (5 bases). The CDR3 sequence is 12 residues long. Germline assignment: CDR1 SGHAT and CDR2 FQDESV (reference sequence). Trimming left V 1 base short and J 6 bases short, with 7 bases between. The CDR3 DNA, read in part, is TGTGCCAGCAGCTTAGACCGGGGCGAG. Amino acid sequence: CASSLDRGE. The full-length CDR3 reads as CASSLDRGEQYF.

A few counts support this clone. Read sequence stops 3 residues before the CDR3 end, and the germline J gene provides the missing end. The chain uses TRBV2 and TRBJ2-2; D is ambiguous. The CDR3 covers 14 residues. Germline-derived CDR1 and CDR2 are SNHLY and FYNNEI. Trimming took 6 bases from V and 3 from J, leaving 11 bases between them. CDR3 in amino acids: CASSFDRDTGELFF. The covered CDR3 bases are TGTGCCAGCAGCTTTGATAGGGACACCGGGGAG.

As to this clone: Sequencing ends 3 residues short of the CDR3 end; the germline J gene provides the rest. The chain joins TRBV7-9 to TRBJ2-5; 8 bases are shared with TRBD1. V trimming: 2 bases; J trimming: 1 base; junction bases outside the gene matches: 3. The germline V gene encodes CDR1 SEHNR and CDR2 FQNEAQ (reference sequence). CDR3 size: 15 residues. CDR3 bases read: TGTGCCAGCAGCTTATCCCAGGGGGCCCAAGAGACC. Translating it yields CASSLSQGAQET. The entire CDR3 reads CASSLSQGAQETQYF.

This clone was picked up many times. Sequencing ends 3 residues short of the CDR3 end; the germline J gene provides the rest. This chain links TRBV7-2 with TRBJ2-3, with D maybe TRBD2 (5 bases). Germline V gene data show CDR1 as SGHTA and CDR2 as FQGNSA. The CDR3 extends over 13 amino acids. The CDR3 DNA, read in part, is TGTGCCAGCAGCTTAACCGAGGGTGGCACG. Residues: CASSLTEGGT. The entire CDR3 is CASSLTEGGTQYF.

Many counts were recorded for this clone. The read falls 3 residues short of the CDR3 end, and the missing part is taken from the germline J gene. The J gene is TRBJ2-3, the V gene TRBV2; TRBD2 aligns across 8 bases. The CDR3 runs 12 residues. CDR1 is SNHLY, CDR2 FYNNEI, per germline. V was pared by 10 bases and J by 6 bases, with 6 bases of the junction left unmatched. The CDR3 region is CATYGGVDTQYF. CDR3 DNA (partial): TGTGCCACCTACGGGGGGGTCGATACG.

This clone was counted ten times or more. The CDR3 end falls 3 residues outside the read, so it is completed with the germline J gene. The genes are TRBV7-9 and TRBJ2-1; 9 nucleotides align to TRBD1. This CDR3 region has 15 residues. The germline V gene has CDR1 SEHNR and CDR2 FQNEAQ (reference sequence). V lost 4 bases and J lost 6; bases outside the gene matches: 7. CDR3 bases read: TGTGCCAGCAGCTCAACAGGGGGCTCCATCAATGAG. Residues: CASSSTGGSINE. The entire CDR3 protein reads CASSSTGGSINEQFF.

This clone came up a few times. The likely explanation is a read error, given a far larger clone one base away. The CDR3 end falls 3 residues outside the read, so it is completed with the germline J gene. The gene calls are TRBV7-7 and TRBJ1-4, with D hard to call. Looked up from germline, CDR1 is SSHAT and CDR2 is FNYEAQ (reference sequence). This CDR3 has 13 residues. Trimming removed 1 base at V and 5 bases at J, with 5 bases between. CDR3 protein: CASSLDGNEKLFF. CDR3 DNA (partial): TGTGCCAGCAGCTTAGACGGGAATGAAAAA.

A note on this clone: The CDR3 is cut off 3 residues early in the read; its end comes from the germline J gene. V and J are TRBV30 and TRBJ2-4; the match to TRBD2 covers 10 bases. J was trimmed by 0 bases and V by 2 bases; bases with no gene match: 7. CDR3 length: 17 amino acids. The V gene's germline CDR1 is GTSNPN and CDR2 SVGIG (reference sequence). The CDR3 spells CAWSLHTSGKAKNIQYF. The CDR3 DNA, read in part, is TGTGCCTGGAGTCTCCACACTAGCGGGAAAGCCAAAAACATT.

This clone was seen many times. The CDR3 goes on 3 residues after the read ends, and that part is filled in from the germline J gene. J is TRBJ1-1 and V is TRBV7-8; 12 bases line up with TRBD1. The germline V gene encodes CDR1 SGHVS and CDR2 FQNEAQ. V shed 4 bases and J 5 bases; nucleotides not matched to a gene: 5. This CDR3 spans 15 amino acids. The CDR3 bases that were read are TGTGCCAGCAGCTCGGGACAGGGGGCAGGTACTGAA. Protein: CASSSGQGAGTE. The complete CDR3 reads CASSSGQGAGTEAFF.

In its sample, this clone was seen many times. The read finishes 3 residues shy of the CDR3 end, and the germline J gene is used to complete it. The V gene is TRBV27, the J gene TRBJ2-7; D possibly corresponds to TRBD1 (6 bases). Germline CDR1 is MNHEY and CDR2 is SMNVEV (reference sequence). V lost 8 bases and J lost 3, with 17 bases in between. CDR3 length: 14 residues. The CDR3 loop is CASPKGRDIYEQYF. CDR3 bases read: TGTGCCAGCCCGAAGGGCAGGGACATCTACGAG.